This T cell receptor (beta chain) was captured by sequencing in a study of shared clonotypes between healthy human individuals. This CDR3 has 10 amino acids. Trimming left V 6 bases short and J 8 bases short, with 10 bases between. The germline V gene encodes CDR1 SQVTM and CDR2 ANQGSEA. TCRdb keeps only in-frame clones here, not all; method: immunoSEQ multiplex PCR. The data hold about 1.5 million clones, with roughly 95% observed a single time. A CD45RA+ naive subset and a CD45RA-negative memory subset were split from CD4+ cells. The source material was naive CD4+ T cells sorted from blood. Subset described: CD45RA+ positively selected. The rearrangement joins TRBV29-1 to TRBJ1-2; D is unclear. The source is a man in his thirties or forties in good health. The chain's CDR3 is CSVGYGGYTF. CDR3 nucleotide sequence: TGCAGCGTGGGTTACGGAGGCTACACCTTC.